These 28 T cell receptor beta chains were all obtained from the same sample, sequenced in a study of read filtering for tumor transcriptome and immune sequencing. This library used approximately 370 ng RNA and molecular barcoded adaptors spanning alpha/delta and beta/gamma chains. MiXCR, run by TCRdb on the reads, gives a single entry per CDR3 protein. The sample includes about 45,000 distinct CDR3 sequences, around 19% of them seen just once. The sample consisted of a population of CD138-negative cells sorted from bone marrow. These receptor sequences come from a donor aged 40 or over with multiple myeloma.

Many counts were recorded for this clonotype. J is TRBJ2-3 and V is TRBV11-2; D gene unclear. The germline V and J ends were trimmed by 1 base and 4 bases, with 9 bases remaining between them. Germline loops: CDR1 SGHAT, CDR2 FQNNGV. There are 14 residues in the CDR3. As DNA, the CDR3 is TGTGCCAGCAGCTTAGCGGCGGATTCAGATACGCAGTATTTT. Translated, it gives CASSLAADSDTQYF.

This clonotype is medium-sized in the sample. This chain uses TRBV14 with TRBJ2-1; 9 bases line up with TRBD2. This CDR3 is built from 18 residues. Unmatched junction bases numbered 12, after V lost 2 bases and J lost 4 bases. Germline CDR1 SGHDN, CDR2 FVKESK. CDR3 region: CASSQQIGLAFWYNEQFF. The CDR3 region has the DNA TGTGCCAGCAGCCAACAAATCGGACTAGCGTTTTGGTACAATGAGCAGTTCTTC.

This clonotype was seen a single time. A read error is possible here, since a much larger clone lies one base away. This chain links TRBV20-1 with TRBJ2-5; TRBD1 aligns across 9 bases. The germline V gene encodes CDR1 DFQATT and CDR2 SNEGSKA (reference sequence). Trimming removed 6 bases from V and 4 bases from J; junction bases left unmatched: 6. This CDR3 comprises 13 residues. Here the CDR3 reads CSAAGQGGETQYF. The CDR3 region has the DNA TGCAGTGCAGCGGGACAGGGAGGAGAGACCCAGTACTTC.

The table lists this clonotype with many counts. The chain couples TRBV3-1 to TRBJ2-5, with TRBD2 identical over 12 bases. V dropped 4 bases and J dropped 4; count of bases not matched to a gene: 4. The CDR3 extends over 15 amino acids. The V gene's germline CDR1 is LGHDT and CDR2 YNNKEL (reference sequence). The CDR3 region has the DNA TGTGCCAGCAGCCTCCCGGGACTAGCGGGAGAGACCCAGTACTTC. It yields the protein CASSLPGLAGETQYF.

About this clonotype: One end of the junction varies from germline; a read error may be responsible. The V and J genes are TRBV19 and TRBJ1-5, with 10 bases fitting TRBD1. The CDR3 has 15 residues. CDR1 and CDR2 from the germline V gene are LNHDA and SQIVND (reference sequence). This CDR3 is CVSSTSRDRGQPQRF. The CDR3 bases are TGTGTCAGTAGTACGTCCCGGGACAGGGGTCAGCCCCAGCGTTTT.

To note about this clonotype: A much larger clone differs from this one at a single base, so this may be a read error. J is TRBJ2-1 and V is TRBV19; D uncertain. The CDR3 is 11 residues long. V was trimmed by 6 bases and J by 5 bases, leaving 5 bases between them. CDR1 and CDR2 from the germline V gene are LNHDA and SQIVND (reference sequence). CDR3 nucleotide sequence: TGTGCCAGTAGGATACACAATGAGCAGTTCTTC. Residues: CASRIHNEQFF.

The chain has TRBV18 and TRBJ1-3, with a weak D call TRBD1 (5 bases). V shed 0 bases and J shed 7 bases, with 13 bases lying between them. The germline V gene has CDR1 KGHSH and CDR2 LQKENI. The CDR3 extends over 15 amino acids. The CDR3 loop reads CASSPPGLNFNTIYF. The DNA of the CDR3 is TGTGCCAGCTCACCACCGGGACTTAATTTCAACACCATATATTTT.

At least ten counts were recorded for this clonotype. The CDR3 is CASSLMRFSTDTQYF. In DNA form, the CDR3 reads TGTGCCAGCAGTTTAATGCGGTTTTCCACAGATACGCAGTATTTT. This chain connects TRBV27 to TRBJ2-3; D is uncertain. Germline V gene sequence: CDR1 MNHEY, CDR2 SMNVEV (reference sequence). The CDR3 has 15 amino acids. Trimming stripped 2 bases from V and 2 bases from J, with 11 bases between.

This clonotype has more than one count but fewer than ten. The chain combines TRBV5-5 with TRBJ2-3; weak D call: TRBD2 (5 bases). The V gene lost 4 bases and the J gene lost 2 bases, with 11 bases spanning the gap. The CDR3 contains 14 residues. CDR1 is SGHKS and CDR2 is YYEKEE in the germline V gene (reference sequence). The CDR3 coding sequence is TGTGCCAGCAGCCTCGGGATAAACACAGATACGCAGTATTTT. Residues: CASSLGINTDTQYF.

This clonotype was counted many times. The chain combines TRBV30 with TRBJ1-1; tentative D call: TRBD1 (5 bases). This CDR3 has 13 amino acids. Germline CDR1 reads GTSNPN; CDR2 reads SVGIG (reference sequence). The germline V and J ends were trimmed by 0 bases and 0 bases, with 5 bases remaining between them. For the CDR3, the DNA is TGTGCCTGGAGTGTACAGGTGAACACTGAAGCTTTCTTT. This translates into CAWSVQVNTEAFF.

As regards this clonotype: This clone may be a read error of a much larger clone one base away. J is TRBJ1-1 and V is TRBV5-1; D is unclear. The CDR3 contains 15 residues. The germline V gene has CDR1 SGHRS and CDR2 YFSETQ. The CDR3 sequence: CASSLDNQLNTKAFF. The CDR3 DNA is TGCGCCAGCAGCTTGGACAACCAATTGAACACTAAAGCTTTCTTT.

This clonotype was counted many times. The CDR3, as DNA: TGCGCCAGCAGCCAAGAAAGGACGCGCTCGGATACGCAGTATTTT. Translated, it gives CASSQERTRSDTQYF. V usage is TRBV4-3 and J usage is TRBJ2-3; the D is unclear. CDR3 size: 15 residues. V was trimmed by 0 bases and J by 6 bases, leaving 13 bases between them. Germline V gives CDR1 LGHNA, CDR2 YSLEER.

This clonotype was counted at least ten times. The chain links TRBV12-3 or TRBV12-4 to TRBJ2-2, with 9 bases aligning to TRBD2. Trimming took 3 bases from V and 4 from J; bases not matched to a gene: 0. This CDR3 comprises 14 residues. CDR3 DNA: TGTGCCAGCAGTTTTAGCGGGAGCACCGGGGAGCTGTTTTTT. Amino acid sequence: CASSFSGSTGELFF.

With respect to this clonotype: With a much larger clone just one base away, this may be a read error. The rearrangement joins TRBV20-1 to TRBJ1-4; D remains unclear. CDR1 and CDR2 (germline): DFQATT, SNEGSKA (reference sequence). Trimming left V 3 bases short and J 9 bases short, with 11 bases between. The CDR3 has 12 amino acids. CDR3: CSASRPGKKLFF. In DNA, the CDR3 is TGCAGTGCTAGCCGCCCGGGTAAAAAACTGTTTTTT.

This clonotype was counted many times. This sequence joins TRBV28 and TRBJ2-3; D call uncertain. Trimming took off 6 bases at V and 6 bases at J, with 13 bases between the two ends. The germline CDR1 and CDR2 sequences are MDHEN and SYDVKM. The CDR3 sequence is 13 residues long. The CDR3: CASRSPGIDTQYF. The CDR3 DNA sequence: TGTGCCAGCAGGTCGCCTGGAATTGATACGCAGTATTTT.

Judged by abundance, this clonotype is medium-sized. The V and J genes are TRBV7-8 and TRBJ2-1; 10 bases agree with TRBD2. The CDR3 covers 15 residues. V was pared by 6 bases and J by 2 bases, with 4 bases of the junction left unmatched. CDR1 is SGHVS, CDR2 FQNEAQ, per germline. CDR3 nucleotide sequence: TGTGCCAGCAGGGAACTAGCGGGGACCTACAATGAGCAGTTCTTC. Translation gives CASRELAGTYNEQFF. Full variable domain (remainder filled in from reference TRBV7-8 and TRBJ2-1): GAGVSQSPRYKVAKRGQDVALRCDPISGHVSLFWYQQALGQGPEFLTYFQNEAQLDKSGLPSDRFFAERPEGSVSTLKIQRTQQEDSAVYLCASRELAGTYNEQFFGPGTRLTVL.

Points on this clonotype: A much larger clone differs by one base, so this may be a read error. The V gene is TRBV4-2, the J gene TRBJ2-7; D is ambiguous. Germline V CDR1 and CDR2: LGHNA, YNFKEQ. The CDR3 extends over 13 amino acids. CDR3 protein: CACSQYYSSEQYF. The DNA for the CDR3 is TGTGCCTGCAGCCAATACTATTCATCCGAGCAGTACTTC.

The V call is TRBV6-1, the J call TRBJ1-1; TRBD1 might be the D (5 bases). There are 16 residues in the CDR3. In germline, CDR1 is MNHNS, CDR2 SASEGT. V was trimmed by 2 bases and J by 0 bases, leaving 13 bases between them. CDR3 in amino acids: CASSEHERQMNTEAFF. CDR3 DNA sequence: TGTGCCAGCAGTGAACATGAGAGACAGATGAACACTGAAGCTTTCTTT.

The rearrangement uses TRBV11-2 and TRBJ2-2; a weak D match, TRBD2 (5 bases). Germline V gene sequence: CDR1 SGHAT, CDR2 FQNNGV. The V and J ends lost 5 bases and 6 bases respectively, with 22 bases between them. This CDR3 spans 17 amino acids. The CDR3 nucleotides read TGTGCCAGCAGCCCAAGGGAGTCTGGCCCAGCGGCCGGGGAGCTGTTTTTT. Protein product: CASSPRESGPAAGELFF.

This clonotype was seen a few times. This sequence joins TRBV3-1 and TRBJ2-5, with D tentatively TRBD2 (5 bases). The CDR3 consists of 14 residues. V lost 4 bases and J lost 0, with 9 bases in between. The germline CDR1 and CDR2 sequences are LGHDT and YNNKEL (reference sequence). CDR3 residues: CASSPQRYQETQYF. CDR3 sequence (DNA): TGTGCCAGCAGCCCCCAGCGGTACCAAGAGACCCAGTACTTC.

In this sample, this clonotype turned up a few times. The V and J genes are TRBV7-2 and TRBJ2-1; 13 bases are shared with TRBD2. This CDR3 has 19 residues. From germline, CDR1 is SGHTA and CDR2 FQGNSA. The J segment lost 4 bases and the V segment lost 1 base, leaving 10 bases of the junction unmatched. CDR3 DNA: TGTGCCAGCAGCTTAGGGGGACTAGCGGGGTCCGGAGGGTACAATGAGCAGTTCTTC. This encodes CASSLGGLAGSGGYNEQFF.

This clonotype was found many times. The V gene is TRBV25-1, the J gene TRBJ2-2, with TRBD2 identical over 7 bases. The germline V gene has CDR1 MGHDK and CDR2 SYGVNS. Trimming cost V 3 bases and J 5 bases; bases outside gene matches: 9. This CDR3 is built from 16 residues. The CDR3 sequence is CASSEPSGRGTGELFF. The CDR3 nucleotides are TGTGCCAGCAGTGAGCCTAGCGGACGGGGGACCGGGGAGCTGTTTTTT.

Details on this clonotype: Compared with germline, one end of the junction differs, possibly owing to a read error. CDR3 loop: CSGRLVTSGFYNEQFF. The CDR3 bases are TGCAGTGGTAGACTCGTGACTAGCGGGTTCTACAATGAGCAGTTCTTC. The chain links TRBV20-1 to TRBJ2-1, with TRBD2 matching 10 bases. The CDR3 has 16 amino acids. Looked up from germline, CDR1 is DFQATT and CDR2 is SNEGSKA (reference sequence).

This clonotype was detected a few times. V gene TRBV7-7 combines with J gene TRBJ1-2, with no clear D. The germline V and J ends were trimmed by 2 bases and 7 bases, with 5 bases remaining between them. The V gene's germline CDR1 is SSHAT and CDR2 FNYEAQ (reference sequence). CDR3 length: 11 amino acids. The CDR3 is CASSLNAGYTF. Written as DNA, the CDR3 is TGTGCCAGCAGCTTAAACGCTGGCTACACCTTC.

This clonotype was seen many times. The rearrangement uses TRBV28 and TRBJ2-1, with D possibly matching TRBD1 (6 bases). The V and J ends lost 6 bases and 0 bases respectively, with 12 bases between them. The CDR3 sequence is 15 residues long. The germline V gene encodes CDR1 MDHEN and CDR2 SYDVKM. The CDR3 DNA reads TGTGCCAGCAGCCCTGACAGGAGCTCCTACAATGAGCAGTTCTTC. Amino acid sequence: CASSPDRSSYNEQFF.

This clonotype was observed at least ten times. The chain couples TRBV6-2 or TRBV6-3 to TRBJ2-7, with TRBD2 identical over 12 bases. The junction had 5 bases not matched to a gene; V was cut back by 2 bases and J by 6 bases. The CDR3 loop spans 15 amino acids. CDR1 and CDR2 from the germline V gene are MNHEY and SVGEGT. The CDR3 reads CASSYVRLAGVEQYF. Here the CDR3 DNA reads TGTGCCAGCAGTTACGTGAGACTAGCGGGAGTCGAGCAGTACTTC.

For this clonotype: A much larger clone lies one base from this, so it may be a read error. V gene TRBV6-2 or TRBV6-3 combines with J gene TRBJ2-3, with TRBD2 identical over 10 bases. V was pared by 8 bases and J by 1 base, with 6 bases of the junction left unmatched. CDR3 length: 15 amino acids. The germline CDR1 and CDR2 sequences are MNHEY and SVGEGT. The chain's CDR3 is CASGFGLAGTDTQYF. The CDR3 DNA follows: TGTGCCAGCGGTTTCGGACTAGCGGGCACAGATACGCAGTATTTT.

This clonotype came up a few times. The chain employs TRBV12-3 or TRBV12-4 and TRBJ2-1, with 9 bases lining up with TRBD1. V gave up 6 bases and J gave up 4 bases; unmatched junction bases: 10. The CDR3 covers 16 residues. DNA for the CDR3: TGTGCCAGCAGCCAAAGGGGACAGGGCCAATACAATGAGCAGTTCTTC. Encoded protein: CASSQRGQGQYNEQFF.